The 31 T cell receptor beta chains listed next were all sequenced from one sample in a study of Ad26.COV2.S vaccination and SARS-CoV-2 variants. Libraries were prepared by immunoSEQ multiplex PCR; TCRdb keeps only in-frame clonotypes and omits some of them. The table records just over 350,000 clones, approximately 84% of them present only once. As to treatment: roughly 20 received Ad26.COV2.S at low or high dose, single or two shots; about 5 received placebo; per-sample allocation not given. Sample collection was performed on day 63 after the first vaccine or placebo injection. This specimen was peripheral blood, taken in a trial of Ad26.COV2.S vaccine versus placebo. These receptors originate from a person between 18 and 65 years old who received the Ad26.COV2.S COVID-19 vaccine or a placebo.

The rearrangement links TRBV5-1 to TRBJ1-6; 7 bases align to TRBD1. CDR3 length equals 15 residues. The V gene's germline CDR1 is SGHRS and CDR2 YFSETQ. Losses at the gene ends were 4 bases for V and 5 bases for J; bases not matched to a gene: 6. CDR3 bases: TGCGCCAGCAGCACCCGACAGGGAAATAATTCACCCCTCCACTTT. Its protein is CASSTRQGNNSPLHF.

V and J are TRBV11-2 and TRBJ2-5; 9 bases align to TRBD1. From germline, CDR1 is SGHAT and CDR2 FQNNGV. With V trimmed by 2 bases and J by 5 bases, 15 bases remained unmatched. The CDR3 length is 18 residues. The CDR3, as DNA: TGTGCCAGCAGCTTACATATTTTCGGGGACAGGGCTGGGGAGACCCAGTACTTC. Its translation is CASSLHIFGDRAGETQYF.

This clone was recorded only once. The chain has TRBV6-5 and TRBJ2-7; the D gene is possibly TRBD1 (5 bases). The CDR3 is 14 residues long. Germline CDR1 MNHEY, CDR2 SVGAGI. Trimming left V 6 bases short and J 2 bases short, with 14 bases between. As DNA, the CDR3 is TGTGCCAGCAGGCCCACCGACAGACCCTACGAGCAGTACTTC. It is translated as CASRPTDRPYEQYF.

The genes are TRBV3-1 (or the pseudogene TRBV3-2) and TRBJ2-5, with D perhaps given as TRBD1 or TRBD2 (5 bases each). V lost 8 bases to trimming and J lost 4 bases, with 14 bases between them. Germline V CDR1 and CDR2: LGHDT, YNNKEL (reference sequence). There are 13 residues in the CDR3. The CDR3 region is CASGDHTLETQYF. CDR3 nucleotide sequence: TGTGCCAGCGGGGACCACACACTAGAGACCCAGTACTTC.

The chain links TRBV19 to TRBJ1-2; D not resolved. V gave up 1 base and J gave up 4 bases, with 13 bases separating them. Germline-derived CDR1 and CDR2 are LNHDA and SQIVND (reference sequence). The CDR3 spans 15 residues. The CDR3: CASSIGRVLGYGYTF. The CDR3 nucleotides are TGTGCCAGTAGTATAGGACGGGTTCTCGGCTATGGCTACACCTTC.

The gene calls are TRBV28 and TRBJ2-7, with TRBD1 identical over 8 bases. Germline V lookup: CDR1 MDHEN, CDR2 SYDVKM. The CDR3 covers 15 residues. J gave up 6 bases and V 5 bases, and 12 bases lay outside the gene matches. CDR3 in DNA: TGTGCCAGCAGTCCAACACTCGGACAGGGCGGCGAGCAGTACTTC. Translated, it gives CASSPTLGQGGEQYF.

The chain employs TRBV30 and TRBJ1-2; TRBD1 agrees at 8 bases. After removal of 0 bases from V and 6 bases from J, the junction contained 9 bases not matched to a gene. Germline loops: CDR1 GTSNPN, CDR2 SVGIG (reference sequence). The CDR3 runs 15 residues. CDR3 DNA sequence: TGTGCCTGGAGTGTAATCCCAGGGGGCGCGGATGGCTACACCTTC. Residues: CAWSVIPGGADGYTF.

The CDR3 nucleotides are TGTGCCAGCAGCACCTCCCACCGGGACTGGCAGTATTTT. Its translation: CASSTSHRDWQYF. The J gene is TRBJ2-3, the V gene TRBV7-6, with D possibly TRBD2 on 6 matching bases. Trimming cost V 5 bases and J 11 bases, with 17 bases left between them. Per germline, CDR1 SGHVS and CDR2 FNYEAQ. The CDR3 extends over 13 amino acids.

This rearrangement joins TRBV18 to TRBJ1-1; the match to TRBD1 covers 8 bases. Germline V gives CDR1 KGHSH, CDR2 LQKENI. There are 15 residues in the CDR3. With V trimmed by 6 bases and J by 5 bases, 11 bases remained unmatched. CDR3 sequence reads: CASSYGQGVGTEAFF. In DNA, the CDR3 is TGTGCCAGCTCCTACGGACAGGGTGTGGGTACTGAAGCTTTCTTT.

Remarks on this clone: Distinct nucleotide sequences in the sample also encode this CDR3. The rearrangement uses TRBV6-6 and TRBJ1-6, with 8 nucleotides matching TRBD1. Germline V gives CDR1 MNHNY, CDR2 SVGAGI (reference sequence). This CDR3 comprises 16 residues. The trim removed 5 bases at V and 0 bases at J, leaving 3 bases unmatched. CDR3 nucleotides: TGTGCCAGCAGTCGACAGGGGAGCTCCTATAATTCACCCCTCCACTTT. It specifies CASSRQGSSYNSPLHF.

J is TRBJ2-5 and V is TRBV2; 9 bases align to TRBD2. CDR1 and CDR2 from the germline V gene are SNHLY and FYNNEI. V trimming: 6 bases; J trimming: 5 bases; junction bases outside the gene matches: 10. The CDR3 extends over 15 amino acids. For the CDR3, the DNA is TGTGCCAGCAGGGACGGGACTAGCAGGCGGGAGACCCAGTACTTC. Its translation: CASRDGTSRRETQYF.

The chain employs TRBV19 and TRBJ2-7; TRBD1 might be the D (5 bases). Germline assignment: CDR1 LNHDA and CDR2 SQIVND (reference sequence). This CDR3 spans 13 amino acids. Trimming removed 5 bases at V and 5 bases at J, with 13 bases between. CDR3 DNA sequence: TGTGCCAGTAGTCTCGTCTGGGGCCACGAGCAGTACTTC. This codes for CASSLVWGHEQYF.

This clone showed up just a few times. This chain connects TRBV11-3 to TRBJ2-1; D is undetermined. V was pared by 0 bases and J by 9 bases, with 0 bases between. The germline gives CDR1 SGHNT, CDR2 YENEEA. The CDR3 loop spans 10 amino acids. This CDR3 reads CASSLDEQFF. DNA for the CDR3: TGTGCCAGCAGCTTAGATGAGCAGTTCTTC.

The V call is TRBV19, the J call TRBJ1-5, with TRBD1 matching over 7 bases. Germline V gives CDR1 LNHDA, CDR2 SQIVND (reference sequence). Trimming cost V 1 base and J 4 bases; bases outside gene matches: 1. CDR3 size: 14 residues. The CDR3 sequence is CASSIAQGNQPQHF. CDR3 nucleotides: TGTGCCAGTAGTATAGCACAGGGGAATCAGCCCCAGCATTTT. The full variable domain, rest sourced from reference TRBV19 and TRBJ1-5, is DGGITQSPKYLFRKEGQNVTLSCEQNLNHDAMYWYRQDPGQGLRLIYYSQIVNDFQKGDIAEGYSVSREKKESFPLTVTSAQKNPTAFYLCASSIAQGNQPQHFGDGTRLSIL.

The chain joins TRBV5-4 to TRBJ1-1; TRBD1 might be the D (5 bases). The CDR3 spans 15 residues. The V gene lost 4 bases and the J gene lost 1 base, with 14 bases spanning the gap. Germline lookup yields CDR1 SGHNT and CDR2 YYREEE (reference sequence). The CDR3 spells CASSPPGTGNTEAFF. As DNA, the CDR3 is TGTGCCAGCAGCCCCCCCGGTACAGGGAACACTGAAGCTTTCTTT.

This chain connects TRBV30 to TRBJ1-6; TRBD1 is a possible D gene (6 bases). The V gene lost 0 bases and the J gene lost 10 bases, with 19 bases spanning the gap. Germline CDR1 GTSNPN, CDR2 SVGIG (reference sequence). This CDR3 spans 16 amino acids. The CDR3: CAWSVSRGAASSPLHF. CDR3 DNA sequence: TGTGCCTGGAGTGTAAGTCGGGGGGCGGCAAGCTCACCCCTCCACTTT.

The chain joins TRBV7-2 to TRBJ1-1; D is uncertain. Germline-derived CDR1 and CDR2 are SGHTA and FQGNSA. The ends were cut back, 0 bases at V and 3 bases at J, with 5 bases in the middle. This CDR3 is built from 13 residues. DNA of the CDR3: TGTGCCAGCAGCTTAGCACAGTACACTGAAGCTTTCTTT. It specifies CASSLAQYTEAFF.

The J gene is TRBJ2-1, the V gene TRBV4-3, with 9 bases fitting TRBD2. Germline CDR1 reads LGHNA; CDR2 reads YSLEER. The CDR3 extends over 15 amino acids. Germline trimming cut 8 bases from V and 2 bases from J; bases unmatched to any gene: 7. The CDR3 loop reads CASSTSGDPYNEQFF. CDR3 bases: TGCGCCAGCTCGACTAGCGGCGACCCCTACAATGAGCAGTTCTTC.

V gene TRBV11-2 combines with J gene TRBJ1-2; D call uncertain. V lost 1 base and J 4 bases, leaving 10 bases between the germline ends. Germline CDR1 reads SGHAT; CDR2 reads FQNNGV. The CDR3 extends over 14 amino acids. This CDR3 reads CASSLVEGVYGYTF. As DNA, the CDR3 is TGTGCCAGCAGCTTAGTTGAGGGCGTCTATGGCTACACCTTC.

The rearrangement links TRBV5-1 to TRBJ1-1; the D gene is possibly TRBD1 (5 bases). V dropped 4 bases and J dropped 5 bases, with 18 bases sitting between them. There are 15 residues in the CDR3. The germline gives CDR1 SGHRS, CDR2 YFSETQ. The CDR3 protein is CASSRISGSGTEAFF. The CDR3 DNA reads TGCGCCAGCAGCCGAATATCAGGGTCGGGGACTGAAGCTTTCTTT.

V gene TRBV11-2 combines with J gene TRBJ1-5, with D perhaps matching TRBD1 (5 bases). V lost 1 base and J 6 bases, leaving 10 bases between the germline ends. CDR3 length: 14 residues. Germline assignment: CDR1 SGHAT and CDR2 FQNNGV. CDR3 nucleotides: TGTGCCAGCAGCTTAGGGCAGGGAAGTCAGCCCCAGCATTTT. As protein: CASSLGQGSQPQHF.

This rearrangement joins TRBV5-8 to TRBJ2-7; possibly TRBD1 for D (6 bases). From germline, CDR1 is SGHTS and CDR2 YDEGEE. V lost 4 bases and J 2 bases, leaving 10 bases between the germline ends. The CDR3 has 13 amino acids. The DNA of the CDR3 is TGTGCCAGCAGCCTCGACAGGACCTACGAGCAGTACTTC. Its protein is CASSLDRTYEQYF. Drawing the rest from reference TRBV5-8 and TRBJ2-7, the complete variable domain is EAGVTQSPTHLIKTRGQQATLRCSPISGHTSVYWYQQALGLGLQFLLWYDEGEERNRGNFPPRFSGRQFPNYSSELNVNALELEDSALYLCASSLDRTYEQYFGPGTRLTVT.

J is TRBJ2-6 and V is TRBV5-4; no firm D call. Looked up from germline, CDR1 is SGHNT and CDR2 is YYREEE (reference sequence). The CDR3 extends over 15 amino acids. V lost 0 bases to trimming and J lost 5 bases, with 9 bases between them. In DNA, the CDR3 is TGTGCCAGCAGCTTGGCTGGTCAACGGGCCAACGTCCTGACTTTC. Protein: CASSLAGQRANVLTF.

The gene calls are TRBV5-1 and TRBJ2-5; D gene unclear. CDR1 is SGHRS and CDR2 is YFSETQ in the germline V gene. The V end was cut by 5 bases, the J end by 2 bases, with 13 bases between. This CDR3 is built from 14 residues. The CDR3 DNA follows: TGCGCCAGCAGGGGTTTGGACCATCAAGAGACCCAGTACTTC. Translated: CASRGLDHQETQYF.

This rearrangement joins TRBV7-8 to TRBJ1-2, with D maybe TRBD1 (5 bases). This CDR3 spans 13 amino acids. CDR1 and CDR2 from the germline V gene are SGHVS and FQNEAQ. Trimming shortened V by 0 bases and J by 5 bases, and 7 bases separated the two germline ends. The CDR3 spells CASSLAQEYGYTF. In DNA form, the CDR3 reads TGTGCCAGCAGCTTAGCACAGGAATATGGCTACACCTTC. Full variable domain (rest looked up from reference TRBV7-8 and TRBJ1-2): GAGVSQSPRYKVAKRGQDVALRCDPISGHVSLFWYQQALGQGPEFLTYFQNEAQLDKSGLPSDRFFAERPEGSVSTLKIQRTQQEDSAVYLCASSLAQEYGYTFGSGTRLTVV.

This chain connects TRBV10-1 to TRBJ1-1; no definite D call. The CDR3 has 15 residues. Trimming took off 3 bases at V and 0 bases at J, with 11 bases between the two ends. CDR1 and CDR2 from the germline V gene are WNHNN and SYGVQD (reference sequence). For the CDR3, the DNA is TGCGCCAGCAGTGAAGGGCAGCTCATGAACACTGAAGCTTTCTTT. This codes for CASSEGQLMNTEAFF.

V gene TRBV18 combines with J gene TRBJ2-1, with D unclear. Germline assignment: CDR1 KGHSH and CDR2 LQKENI. The V gene lost 3 bases and the J gene lost 4 bases, with 13 bases spanning the gap. The CDR3 has 15 amino acids. Here the CDR3 DNA reads TGTGCCAGCTCACCTGGGCCCCCTGCGTACAATGAGCAGTTCTTC. It translates to CASSPGPPAYNEQFF.

This clone was found once. The gene calls are TRBV24-1 and TRBJ2-7, with 10 bases aligning to TRBD1. Germline CDR1 and CDR2: KGHDR and SFDVKD. The CDR3 loop spans 16 amino acids. V was pared by 0 bases and J by 2 bases, with 3 bases of the junction left unmatched. Here the CDR3 reads CATSDLTGQGTYEQYF. The CDR3 DNA is TGTGCCACCAGTGATTTGACGGGACAGGGGACCTACGAGCAGTACTTC.

The CDR3 is CAWTDLSNTEAFF. The CDR3 coding sequence is TGTGCCTGGACAGACTTGTCGAACACTGAAGCTTTCTTT. The chain recombines TRBV30 with TRBJ1-1; D remains unclear. This CDR3 has 13 residues. The germline gives CDR1 GTSNPN, CDR2 SVGIG (reference sequence). Trimming left V 4 bases short and J 1 base short, with 10 bases between.

This sequence joins TRBV5-3 and TRBJ2-3, with 9 positions matching TRBD2. TRBV5-3 is annotated as an ORF whose role is uncertain. This CDR3 has 13 residues. Trimming cost V 4 bases and J 5 bases; bases outside gene matches: 2. CDR3 sequence: CARSPSGVDTQYF. The DNA for the CDR3 is TGTGCCAGAAGCCCTAGCGGGGTAGATACGCAGTATTTT.

This clone was counted between two and nine times. Additional DNA sequences in this sample encode the identical CDR3. J is TRBJ1-1 and V is TRBV12-3 or TRBV12-4, with D maybe TRBD1 (5 bases). V was clipped by 3 bases and J by 0 bases, with 5 bases between them. The CDR3 covers 13 residues. The CDR3 nucleotides are TGTGCCAGCAGTTTGGGGGTGAACACTGAAGCTTTCTTT. Translated, it gives CASSLGVNTEAFF.